The 29 T cell receptor beta chains in this list originate from one sample, sequenced in a study of T cell responses to AZD1222 COVID-19 vaccine. Clones were sequenced by immunoSEQ multiplex PCR, and TCRdb holds only the in-frame ones, with some missing. The sample yields about 170,000 clones, around 90% seen once. This material consisted of peripheral blood, taken 28 days after the second AZD1222 dose. Receptor source: an adult who received the AZD1222 COVID-19 vaccine.

The chain couples TRBV9 to TRBJ1-2; D call uncertain. CDR3 length equals 14 residues. The germline V and J ends were trimmed by 3 bases and 3 bases, with 12 bases remaining between them. Germline-derived CDR1 and CDR2 are SGDLS and YYNGEE. CDR3 loop: CASSALSVDYGYTF. The CDR3 DNA reads TGTGCCAGCAGCGCGCTTTCGGTGGACTATGGCTACACCTTC. Looking up the rest from reference TRBV9 and TRBJ1-2 gives the full variable domain: DSGVTQTPKHLITATGQRVTLRCSPRSGDLSVYWYQQSLDQGLQFLIQYYNGEERAKGNILERFSAQQFPDLHSELNLSSLELGDSALYFCASSALSVDYGYTFGSGTRLTVV.

This chain uses TRBV28 with TRBJ2-7; unclear D gene. Germline loops: CDR1 MDHEN, CDR2 SYDVKM. The CDR3 is made up of 12 amino acids. The ends were cut back, 3 bases at V and 6 bases at J, with 9 bases in the middle. DNA for the CDR3: TGTGCCAGCAGTTTTGGGCCCCGCGAGCAGTACTTC. Protein product: CASSFGPREQYF.

The rearrangement uses TRBV20-1 and TRBJ1-1; D gene unclear. Between the trimmed V and J ends, which lost 6 bases and 4 bases, there was a span of 9 bases. In germline, CDR1 is DFQATT, CDR2 SNEGSKA (reference sequence). The CDR3 length is 11 residues. The DNA for the CDR3 is TGCAGTGCAGGATGGCGCACTGAAGCTTTCTTT. This translates into CSAGWRTEAFF.

The V gene is TRBV7-2, the J gene TRBJ1-6; 8 positions match TRBD1. The CDR3 has 15 residues. CDR1 SGHTA and CDR2 FQGNSA come from the germline V gene. The ends lost 1 base at V and 5 bases at J; junction bases unmatched: 1. CDR3 nucleotide sequence: TGTGCCAGCAGCTTAGGGACAGGGAATAATTCACCCCTCCACTTT. Translating it yields CASSLGTGNNSPLHF.

This clone was observed a few times. This chain connects TRBV5-1 to TRBJ1-5; maybe TRBD1 (5 bases). Looked up from germline, CDR1 is SGHRS and CDR2 is YFSETQ. The CDR3 totals 13 residues. V was cut by 5 bases and J by 5 bases, with 11 bases left in between. In DNA, the CDR3 is TGCGCCAGCAGTAGGGACCCAGATCAGCCCCAGCATTTT. Protein: CASSRDPDQPQHF. Full variable domain (outside the CDR3, taken from reference TRBV5-1 and TRBJ1-5): KAGVTQTPRYLIKTRGQQVTLSCSPISGHRSVSWYQQTPGQGLQFLFEYFSETQRNKGNFPGRFSGRQFSNSRSEMNVSTLELGDSALYLCASSRDPDQPQHFGDGTRLSIL.

The V gene is TRBV2, the J gene TRBJ2-7, with D possibly being TRBD1 or TRBD2 (5 bases each). V lost 7 bases and J 3 bases, leaving 10 bases between the germline ends. The CDR3 loop spans 12 amino acids. Germline CDR1 SNHLY, CDR2 FYNNEI. The CDR3 coding sequence is TGTGCCAGCAAGTATGGGGGCTACGAGCAGTACTTC. Translating it yields CASKYGGYEQYF.

The chain uses TRBV6-5 and TRBJ2-5; D unclear. The CDR3 has 14 amino acids. The germline gives CDR1 MNHEY, CDR2 SVGAGI. V was cut by 0 bases and J by 3 bases, with 8 bases left in between. This CDR3 is CASSYSGQKETQYF. The CDR3 coding sequence is TGTGCCAGCAGTTACTCTGGGCAGAAAGAGACCCAGTACTTC.

CDR3 region: CASSYWQGANEKLFF. CDR3 sequence (DNA): TGTGCCAGCAGTTATTGGCAGGGGGCTAATGAAAAACTGTTTTTT. The V gene is TRBV6-6, the J gene TRBJ1-4, with TRBD1 identical over 7 bases. The CDR3 covers 15 residues. V lost 3 bases and J lost 3; bases outside the gene matches: 4. The germline V gene encodes CDR1 MNHNY and CDR2 SVGAGI (reference sequence).

DNA for the CDR3: TGTGCCAGCAGTCACGGACAGGGGGGGATCATGAACACTGAAGCTTTCTTT. Translated, it gives CASSHGQGGIMNTEAFF. The genes are TRBV6-6 and TRBJ1-1, with 10 bases fitting TRBD1. CDR3 length: 17 amino acids. Trimming took 5 bases from V and 0 from J; bases not matched to a gene: 9. Germline CDR1 MNHNY, CDR2 SVGAGI (reference sequence).

Here the CDR3 DNA reads TGTGCCAGCAGTCGGACCCAAGACGGTGGCTACACCTTC. This encodes CASSRTQDGGYTF. The rearrangement links TRBV11-1 to TRBJ1-2; D is uncertain. Trimming cost V 6 bases and J 7 bases, with 15 bases left between them. The CDR3 contains 13 residues. Germline loops: CDR1 SGHAT, CDR2 FQDESV (reference sequence).

The rearrangement links TRBV30 to TRBJ1-2; 9 bases map to TRBD1. This CDR3 is built from 15 residues. Germline CDR1 GTSNPN, CDR2 SVGIG (reference sequence). Germline trimming cut 7 bases from V and 4 bases from J; bases unmatched to any gene: 13. CDR3 sequence: CAYPKKGTGTYGYTF. CDR3 DNA: TGTGCCTACCCAAAAAAGGGGACAGGGACCTATGGCTACACCTTC. Variable domain in full (rest from reference TRBV30 and TRBJ1-2): SQTIHQWPATLVQPVGSPLSLECTVEGTSNPNLYWYRQAAGRGLQLLFYSVGIGQISSEVPQNLSASRPQDRQFILSSKKLLLSDSGFYLCAYPKKGTGTYGYTFGSGTRLTVV.

The gene calls are TRBV28 and TRBJ1-2, with D possibly matching TRBD1 (6 bases). The CDR3 is 13 amino acids. Trimming pared 10 bases from V and 0 bases from J, leaving 12 bases between. CDR1 is MDHEN, CDR2 SYDVKM, per germline. CDR3 sequence: CATQGSPNYGYTF. CDR3 nucleotides: TGTGCCACCCAGGGGTCACCTAACTATGGCTACACCTTC.

For this clone: Distinct nucleotide sequences in the sample also encode this CDR3. This chain joins TRBV12-3 or TRBV12-4 and TRBJ2-5; D remains ambiguous. The germline V and J ends were trimmed by 2 bases and 5 bases, with 3 bases remaining between them. The CDR3 contains 11 residues. The CDR3 region is CASSLSETQYF. CDR3 coding DNA: TGTGCCAGCAGTTTAAGCGAGACCCAGTACTTC.

This clone was observed a few times. This chain joins TRBV12-1 and TRBJ2-7; the D call in the table, TRBD1, was not verified against the DNA. TRBV12-1 is a pseudogene locus. The CDR3 totals 16 residues. The CDR3: CASSFAQPGQGNEQYF. Here the CDR3 DNA reads TGTGCCAGCAGCTTTGCCCAACCGGGACAGGGAAACGAGCAGTACTTC.

This clone appeared once. The chain employs TRBV7-9 and TRBJ1-1; D not certain. CDR1 and CDR2 from the germline V gene are SEHNR and FQNEAQ (reference sequence). This CDR3 is built from 13 residues. Trimming removed 1 base at V and 0 bases at J, with 3 bases between. The CDR3 nucleotides read TGTGCCAGCAGCTTAGAGGTGAACACTGAAGCTTTCTTT. This translates into CASSLEVNTEAFF.

V and J are TRBV6-2 or TRBV6-3 and TRBJ2-3; D is undetermined. CDR1 and CDR2 from the germline V gene are MNHEY and SVGEGT. The V gene lost 0 bases and the J gene lost 2 bases, with 3 bases spanning the gap. This CDR3 has 13 amino acids. Written as DNA, the CDR3 is TGTGCCAGCAGTTACTCTGTCACAGATACGCAGTATTTT. Translated: CASSYSVTDTQYF.

CDR3 in amino acids: CASSQDRGAGDTQYF. CDR3 in DNA: TGCGCCAGCAGCCAAGATAGGGGGGCCGGGGATACGCAGTATTTT. The chain is built from TRBV4-1 and TRBJ2-3, with D perhaps given as TRBD1 or TRBD2 (6 bases each). V gave up 0 bases and J gave up 6 bases, with 13 bases separating them. The CDR3 runs to 15 residues. Germline CDR1 is MGHRA and CDR2 is YSYEKL.

V gene TRBV6-5 combines with J gene TRBJ1-6; TRBD1 agrees at 8 bases. Trimming removed 6 bases from V and 10 bases from J; junction bases left unmatched: 8. The germline gives CDR1 MNHEY, CDR2 SVGAGI. The CDR3 contains 14 residues. The DNA of the CDR3 is TGTGCCAGCAGCTCAGGGGGCGCCTGGTCACCCCTCCACTTT. This translates into CASSSGGAWSPLHF.

The V call is TRBV18, the J call TRBJ1-2; TRBD1 might be the D (5 bases). Trimming took 3 bases from V and 3 from J, leaving 14 bases between them. Germline CDR1 is KGHSH and CDR2 is LQKENI. There are 15 residues in the CDR3. CDR3 coding DNA: TGTGCCAGCTCACCGGAGGGGACCCCGCACTATGGCTACACCTTC. This encodes CASSPEGTPHYGYTF.

J is TRBJ2-7 and V is TRBV27; possibly TRBD1 for D (6 bases). Germline V gene lookup returns CDR1 MNHEY and CDR2 SMNVEV (reference sequence). V was cut by 3 bases and J by 7 bases, with 19 bases left in between. The CDR3 contains 15 residues. CDR3 amino acids: CASSFQGGGIPEQYF. In nucleotides, the CDR3 is TGTGCCAGCAGTTTCCAAGGGGGTGGGATTCCTGAGCAGTACTTC.

The chain recombines TRBV2 with TRBJ2-5, with 11 bases that match TRBD2. Germline V gene sequence: CDR1 SNHLY, CDR2 FYNNEI. With V trimmed by 6 bases and J by 2 bases, 11 bases remained unmatched. The CDR3 is made up of 17 amino acids. As DNA, the CDR3 is TGTGCCAGCAGCAAACTAGCGGGGGTACCGGGGCAAGAGACCCAGTACTTC. It encodes CASSKLAGVPGQETQYF.

The chain joins TRBV2 to TRBJ2-1; 7 bases match TRBD1. The CDR3 length is 13 residues. CDR1 and CDR2 from the germline V gene are SNHLY and FYNNEI. Losses at the gene ends were 5 bases for V and 14 bases for J; bases not matched to a gene: 12. This CDR3 reads CASSKDDREPKFF. The CDR3 nucleotides read TGTGCCAGCAGTAAAGACGACAGGGAACCCAAGTTCTTC.

This clone has more than one count but fewer than ten. The gene calls are TRBV5-5 and TRBJ1-2; perhaps TRBD1 as D (6 bases). Deletions cut 0 bases from V and 4 bases from J, with 10 bases between. CDR1 SGHKS and CDR2 YYEKEE come from the germline V gene (reference sequence). The CDR3 contains 14 residues. The chain's CDR3 is CASSLGTATYGYTF. The CDR3 nucleotides are TGTGCCAGCAGCTTGGGGACAGCAACCTATGGCTACACCTTC.

The rearrangement links TRBV19 to TRBJ1-1, with unresolved D. Trimming removed 5 bases at V and 3 bases at J, with 4 bases between. Germline V gives CDR1 LNHDA, CDR2 SQIVND (reference sequence). The CDR3 is 11 residues long. CDR3 loop: CASSLHTEAFF. In DNA form, the CDR3 reads TGTGCCAGTAGTCTTCACACTGAAGCTTTCTTT.

The chain employs TRBV6-5 and TRBJ1-2; 12 nucleotides align to TRBD1. Germline loops: CDR1 MNHEY, CDR2 SVGAGI. J was trimmed by 7 bases and V by 4 bases; bases with no gene match: 7. The CDR3 totals 15 residues. The CDR3 sequence: CASSFGTGGAFGYTF. The CDR3 DNA is TGTGCCAGCAGTTTCGGGACAGGGGGCGCATTTGGCTACACCTTC.

This chain joins TRBV7-9 and TRBJ1-2; D not certain. Germline assignment: CDR1 SEHNR and CDR2 FQNEAQ (reference sequence). Trimming took 6 bases from V and 0 from J, leaving 11 bases between them. The length of the CDR3 is 14 residues. The CDR3 bases are TGTGCCAGCAGGTCCTCGGCGGCTAACTATGGCTACACCTTC. It specifies CASRSSAANYGYTF.

The CDR3 nucleotides read TGTGCCAGCAGCTTCCTAGAGAATCCGCCTGAAGCTTTCTTT. This codes for CASSFLENPPEAFF. The V call is TRBV11-2, the J call TRBJ1-1; no definite D call. Germline CDR1 and CDR2: SGHAT and FQNNGV. Trimming left V 3 bases short and J 6 bases short, with 14 bases between. The CDR3 has 14 residues.

The V gene is TRBV18, the J gene TRBJ1-2; D possibly corresponds to TRBD1 (5 bases). The V and J ends lost 0 bases and 7 bases respectively, with 9 bases between them. Germline V lookup: CDR1 KGHSH, CDR2 LQKENI. The CDR3 has 13 residues. The CDR3 spells CASSPPGVGGYTF. The CDR3 DNA follows: TGTGCCAGCTCACCACCAGGGGTCGGTGGCTACACCTTC.

The chain is built from TRBV12-3 or TRBV12-4 and TRBJ1-6; D perhaps matches TRBD1 (6 bases). The CDR3 runs 13 residues. V was shortened by 6 bases and J by 7 bases, with 10 bases between the two germline ends. CDR3 DNA sequence: TGTGCCAGCAGCCGGGGGGGCAATTCACCCCTCCACTTT. It encodes CASSRGGNSPLHF.